This T cell receptor beta chain was found in a study of T-cell memory formation after mild COVID-19. Trimming removed 6 bases at V and 4 bases at J, with 15 bases between. Germline V gives CDR1 ENHRY, CDR2 SYGVKD. The CDR3 runs 14 residues. TCRdb ran MiXCR on the 5' RACE reads and lists one entry per CDR3 protein. The sample shows hundreds of thousands of distinct CDR3 sequences, roughly a quarter of them seen only once. This TCR derives from an adult woman who had mild COVID-19 (a few samples of this study predate the infection). Cell type and time point are not known. Sequenced: PBMCs or a T cell subset sorted from them (not recorded which). The rearrangement joins TRBV10-3 to TRBJ1-2; D is undetermined. CDR3 DNA: TGTGCCATCAGCTCGTTCGACCTAAGCTATGGCTACACCTTC. Translating gives CAISSFDLSYGYTF.